These T cell receptor beta chains were read from a single sample in a study of identical twins. Using its own MiXCR run on the 5' RACE reads, TCRdb lists one record per CDR3 protein. The repertoire holds around 960,000 distinct CDR3 sequences, with 9% to 15% as singletons. These data were also reused for a study on yellow fever vaccine responses in identical twins.

The sample comprised PBMCs. Receptor source: a woman aged 18-29 years in good health. Each CDR3 is given with its conserved first and last residue. D genes are given only for firm matches. Expanded clones are given a class, and other clones once, few, many or no size at all.

V,D,J,size,DNA,CDR3
TRBV27,TRBD1,TRBJ2-1,few,TGTGCCAGCAGTTGGGACAGGAAGAATGAGCAGTTCTTC,CASSWDRKNEQFF
TRBV4-1,-,TRBJ2-2,many,TGCGCCAGCAGCCAAGTCTCCGGGTCCCTGGGCACCGGGGAGCTGTTTTTT,CASSQVSGSLGTGELFF
TRBV28,TRBD1,TRBJ1-1,many,TGTGCCAGCAGTCCGGCGGGACAGAGAAACACTGAAGCTTTCTTT,CASSPAGQRNTEAFF
TRBV12-3/TRBV12-4,-,TRBJ1-5,-,TGTGCCAGCAGTTGGGGGGTCGGTCAGCCCCAGCATTTT,CASSWGVGQPQHF
TRBV6-5,TRBD1,TRBJ1-6,few,TGTGCCAGCAGTCACCGGGACAGAAATTCACCCCTCCACTTT,CASSHRDRNSPLHF
TRBV28,TRBD2,TRBJ2-5,-,TGTGCCAGCAGTCTATTTCACCGACTAGCGGTGTACCAAGAGACCCAGTACTTC,CASSLFHRLAVYQETQYF
TRBV7-9,TRBD1,TRBJ1-2,-,TGTGCCAGCAGCTTAGGGCAGGGGGCTCTTGGCTACACCTTC,CASSLGQGALGYTF
TRBV2,-,TRBJ2-7,-,TGTGCCAGCAGTGAAGCGCTGACACAAGGGGAGCAGTACTTC,CASSEALTQGEQYF
TRBV11-2,-,TRBJ2-5,few,TGTGCCAGCAGCTTAGATAAGGCAGACCAAGAGACCCAGTACTTC,CASSLDKADQETQYF
TRBV3-1,-,TRBJ2-3,-,TGTGCCAGCAGCGTTCACCATCCAACCTATAACACAGATACGCAGTATTTT,CASSVHHPTYNTDTQYF
TRBV15,TRBD2,TRBJ2-7,many,TGTGCCACTAAATCCGGGACTAGCGCATCCTACGAGCAGTACTTC,CATKSGTSASYEQYF
TRBV11-2,TRBD2,TRBJ2-3,few,TGTGCCAGCAGCATACACCCGGGACTAGCGTACGGCACAGATACGCAGTATTTT,CASSIHPGLAYGTDTQYF
TRBV12-3/TRBV12-4,TRBD2,TRBJ2-1,-,TGTGCCAGCAGTAAAACTAGCGGGGTGAATGAGCAGTTCTTC,CASSKTSGVNEQFF
TRBV5-1,TRBD2,TRBJ2-5,few,TGCGCCAGCAGCTTGAATGGGCTAGCGGGAGGCCAAGAGACCCAGTACTTC,CASSLNGLAGGQETQYF
TRBV20-1,-,TRBJ2-3,few,TGCCGGGGGCAGGGAGGTAGTGCGGATACGCAGTATTTT,CRGQGGSADTQYF
TRBV6-5,-,TRBJ1-2,-,TGTGCGGCGTCCGGGACGCAAAATGGCTACACCTTC,CAASGTQNGYTF
TRBV13,-,TRBJ2-1,-,TGTGCCAGCAGCTTAGGGTGGACGAGCTACAATGAGCAGTTCTTC,CASSLGWTSYNEQFF
TRBV6-1,-,TRBJ1-4,-,TGTGCCAGCAGTGATTATCTGGGGAGTAATGAAAAACTGTTTTTT,CASSDYLGSNEKLFF
TRBV12-3/TRBV12-4,-,TRBJ2-1,few,TGTGCCAGCAGTTTTGGGGGAGTTGGAGAGCAGTTCTTC,CASSFGGVGEQFF
TRBV6-1,TRBD1,TRBJ1-5,few,TGTGCCAGCAGAGCCGGGACAGGGACTAATCAGCCCCAGCATTTT,CASRAGTGTNQPQHF
TRBV5-1,TRBD2,TRBJ2-3,-,TGCGCCAGCAGCTTGGCCGGGGGAGGGCCGGCAGATACGCAGTATTTT,CASSLAGGGPADTQYF
TRBV14,TRBD2,TRBJ2-1,-,TGTGCCAGCAGCCAGCTCGGGCTAGCGGGTGGTAATGAGCAGTTCTTC,CASSQLGLAGGNEQFF
TRBV4-1,-,TRBJ2-1,many,TGCGCCAGCAGGCAAGGGGCGGATGCCTACAATGAGCAGTTCTTC,CASRQGADAYNEQFF
TRBV20-1,TRBD1,TRBJ2-5,few,TGCAGTGGCGAAATTCCGGGACAGGGGGAGACCCAGTACTTC,CSGEIPGQGETQYF
TRBV12-3/TRBV12-4,-,TRBJ2-3,few,TGTGCCAGCAGTTTACAGGATCCAGATACGCAGTATTTT,CASSLQDPDTQYF
TRBV24-1,TRBD2,TRBJ2-3,many,TGTGCCACCAGTGGAACCGGCGGGAGGAGTGCAGATACGCAGTATTTT,CATSGTGGRSADTQYF
TRBV5-6,-,TRBJ1-2,-,TGTGCCAGCAGCTTAACTGGATCTGGCTACACCTTC,CASSLTGSGYTF
TRBV20-1,-,TRBJ2-6,few,TGCAGTGCTACCGCCCTCCAGAAGGATAGCTCTGGGGCCAACGTCCTGACTTTC,CSATALQKDSSGANVLTF
TRBV5-1,-,TRBJ2-2,few,TGCGCCAGCAGCTTGGATCTCCGGGGATCGAACACCGGGGAGCTGTTTTTT,CASSLDLRGSNTGELFF
TRBV20-1,TRBD2,TRBJ2-1,few,TGCAGTGCTAGAGAACTAGCGGGAATGGGTAATGAGCAGTTCTTC,CSARELAGMGNEQFF